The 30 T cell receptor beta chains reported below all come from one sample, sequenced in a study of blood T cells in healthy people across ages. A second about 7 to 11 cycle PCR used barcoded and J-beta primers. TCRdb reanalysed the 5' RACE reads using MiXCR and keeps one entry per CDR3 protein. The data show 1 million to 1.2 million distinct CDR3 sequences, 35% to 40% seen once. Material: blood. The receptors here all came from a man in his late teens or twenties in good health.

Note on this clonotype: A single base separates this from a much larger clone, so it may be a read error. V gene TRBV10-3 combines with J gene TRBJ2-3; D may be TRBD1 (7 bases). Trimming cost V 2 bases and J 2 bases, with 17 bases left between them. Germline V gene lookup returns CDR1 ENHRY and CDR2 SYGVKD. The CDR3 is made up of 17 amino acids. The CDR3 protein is CAISEPGDSYLTDTQYF. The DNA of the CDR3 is TGTGCCATCAGTGAGCCGGGGGACAGCTACCTCACAGATACGCAGTATTTT.

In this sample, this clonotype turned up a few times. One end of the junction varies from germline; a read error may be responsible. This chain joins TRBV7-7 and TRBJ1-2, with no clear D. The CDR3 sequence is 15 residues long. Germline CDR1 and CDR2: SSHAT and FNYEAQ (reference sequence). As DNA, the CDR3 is TGTGCTAGCAGCTTACTTAAAACAGCTAACTATGGCTACACCTTC. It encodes CASSLLKTANYGYTF.

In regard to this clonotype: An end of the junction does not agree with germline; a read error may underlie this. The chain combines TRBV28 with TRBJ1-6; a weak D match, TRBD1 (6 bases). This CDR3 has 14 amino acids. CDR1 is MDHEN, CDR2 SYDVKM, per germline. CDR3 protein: CTTRRQVFNSPLHF. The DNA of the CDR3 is TGCACCACCAGACGACAGGTGTTTAATTCACCCCTTCACTTT. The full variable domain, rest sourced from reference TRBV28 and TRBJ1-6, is DVKVTQSSRYLVKRTGEKVFLECVQDMDHENMFWYRQDPGLGLRLIYFSYDVKMKEKGDIPEGYSVSREKKERFSLILESASTNQTSMYLCTTRRQVFNSPLHFGNGTRLTVT.

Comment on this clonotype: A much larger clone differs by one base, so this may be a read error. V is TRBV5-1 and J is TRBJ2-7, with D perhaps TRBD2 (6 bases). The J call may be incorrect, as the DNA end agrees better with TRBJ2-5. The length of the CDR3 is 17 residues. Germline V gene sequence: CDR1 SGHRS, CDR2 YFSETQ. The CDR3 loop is CTSSLGQGGEYRETQYF. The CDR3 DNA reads TGCACCAGCAGCTTGGGCCAGGGAGGTGAATATCGAGAGACCCAGTACTTC.

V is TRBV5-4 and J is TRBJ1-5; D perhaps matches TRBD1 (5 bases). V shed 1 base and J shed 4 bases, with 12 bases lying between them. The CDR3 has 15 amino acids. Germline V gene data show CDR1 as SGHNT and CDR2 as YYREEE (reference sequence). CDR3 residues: CASSLWGRGNQPQHF. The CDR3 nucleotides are TGTGCCAGCAGCTTGTGGGGAAGGGGAAATCAGCCCCAGCATTTT.

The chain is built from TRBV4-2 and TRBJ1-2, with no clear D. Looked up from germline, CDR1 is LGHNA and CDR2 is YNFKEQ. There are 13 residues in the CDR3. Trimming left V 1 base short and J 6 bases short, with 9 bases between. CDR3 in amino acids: CASSQAVVDGYTF. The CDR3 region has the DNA TGTGCCAGCAGCCAAGCCGTGGTGGATGGCTACACCTTC.

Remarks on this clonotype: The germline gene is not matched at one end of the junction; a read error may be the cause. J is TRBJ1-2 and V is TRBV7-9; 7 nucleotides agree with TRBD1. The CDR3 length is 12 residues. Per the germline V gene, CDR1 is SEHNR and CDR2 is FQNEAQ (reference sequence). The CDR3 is CASSRQGYGHTF. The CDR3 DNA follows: TGTGCCAGCAGTCGACAGGGCTATGGCCACACCTTC.

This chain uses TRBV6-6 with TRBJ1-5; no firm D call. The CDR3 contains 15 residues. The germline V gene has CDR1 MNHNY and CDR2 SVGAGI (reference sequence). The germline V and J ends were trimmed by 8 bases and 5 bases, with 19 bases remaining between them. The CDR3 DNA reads TGTGCCAGCTCGTCCAGGTTCCAAGGCGATCAGCCCCAGCATTTT. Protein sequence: CASSSRFQGDQPQHF.

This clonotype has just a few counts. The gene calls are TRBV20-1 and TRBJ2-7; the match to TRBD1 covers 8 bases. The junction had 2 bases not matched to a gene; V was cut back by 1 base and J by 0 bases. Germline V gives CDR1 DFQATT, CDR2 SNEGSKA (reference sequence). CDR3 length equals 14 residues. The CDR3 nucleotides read TGCAGTGCTAGAGGGCAGGGGGCCTCCTACGAGCAGTACTTC. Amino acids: CSARGQGASYEQYF.

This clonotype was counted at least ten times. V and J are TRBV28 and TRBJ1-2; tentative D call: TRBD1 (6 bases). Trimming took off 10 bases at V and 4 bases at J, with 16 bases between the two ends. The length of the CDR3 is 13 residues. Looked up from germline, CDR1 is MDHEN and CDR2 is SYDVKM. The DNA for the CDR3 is TGTGCCACCATTCGGGGGCTCGGCTATGGCTACACCTTC. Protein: CATIRGLGYGYTF.

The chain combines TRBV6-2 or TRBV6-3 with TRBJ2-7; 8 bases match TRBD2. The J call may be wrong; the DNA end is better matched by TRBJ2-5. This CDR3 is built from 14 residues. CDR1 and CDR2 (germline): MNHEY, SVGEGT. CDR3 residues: CASSHGGALETQYF. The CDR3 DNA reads TGTGCCAGCAGTCACGGGGGGGCATTAGAGACCCAGTACTTC.

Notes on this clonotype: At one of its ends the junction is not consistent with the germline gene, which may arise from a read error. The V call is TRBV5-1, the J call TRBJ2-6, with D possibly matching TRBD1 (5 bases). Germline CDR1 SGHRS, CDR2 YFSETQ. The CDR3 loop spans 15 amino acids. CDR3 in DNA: TGCGCCAGCAGCCCATTAAGCTCTGGGGCCAACGCCCTGACTTTC. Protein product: CASSPLSSGANALTF.

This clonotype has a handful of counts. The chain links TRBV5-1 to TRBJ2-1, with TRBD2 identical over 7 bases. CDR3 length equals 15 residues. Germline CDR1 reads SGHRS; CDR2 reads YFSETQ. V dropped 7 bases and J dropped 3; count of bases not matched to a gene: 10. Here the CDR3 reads CASSGGMKYYNEQFF. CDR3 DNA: TGCGCCAGCTCGGGGGGTATGAAGTACTACAATGAGCAGTTCTTC.

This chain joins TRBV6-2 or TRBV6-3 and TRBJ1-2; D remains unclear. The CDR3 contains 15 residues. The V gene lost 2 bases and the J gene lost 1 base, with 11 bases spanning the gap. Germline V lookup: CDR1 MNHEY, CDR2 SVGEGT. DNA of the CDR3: TGTGCCAGCAGTTACGAGGAGGACCTTAACTATGGCTACACCTTC. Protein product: CASSYEEDLNYGYTF.

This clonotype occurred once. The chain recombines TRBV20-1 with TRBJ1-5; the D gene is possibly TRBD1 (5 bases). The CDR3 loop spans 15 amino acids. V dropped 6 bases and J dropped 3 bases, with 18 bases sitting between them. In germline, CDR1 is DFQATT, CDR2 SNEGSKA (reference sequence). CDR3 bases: TGCAGTGCCCCCACCTGGGGGGACGACAATCAGCCCCAGCATTTT. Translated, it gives CSAPTWGDDNQPQHF.

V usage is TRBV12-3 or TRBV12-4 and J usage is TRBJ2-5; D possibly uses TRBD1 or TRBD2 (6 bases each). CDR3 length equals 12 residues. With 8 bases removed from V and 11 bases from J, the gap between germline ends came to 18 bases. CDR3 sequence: CASGGLNNEQYF. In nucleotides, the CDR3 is TGTGCCAGCGGGGGGCTGAACAATGAGCAGTACTTC.

CDR3 sequence reads: CASDTVPQPQHF. CDR3 bases: TGTGCCAGCGACACGGTTCCTCAGCCCCAGCATTTT. This chain links TRBV12-3 or TRBV12-4 with TRBJ1-5; unclear D gene. The CDR3 covers 12 residues. The V end lost 8 bases, the J end lost 6 bases, and 11 bases lay between the germline ends.

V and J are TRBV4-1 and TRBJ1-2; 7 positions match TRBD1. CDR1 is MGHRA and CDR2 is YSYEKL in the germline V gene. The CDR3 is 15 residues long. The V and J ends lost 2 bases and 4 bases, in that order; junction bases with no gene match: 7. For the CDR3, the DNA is TGCGCCAGCAGCCAACCTCGGGACAGAATCTATGGCTACACCTTC. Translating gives CASSQPRDRIYGYTF.

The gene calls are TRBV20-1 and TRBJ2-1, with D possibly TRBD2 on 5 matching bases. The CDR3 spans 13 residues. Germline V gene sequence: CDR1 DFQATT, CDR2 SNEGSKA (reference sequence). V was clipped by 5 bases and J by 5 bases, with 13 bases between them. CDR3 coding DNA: TGCAGTGCTGTAAGCGGCTGGCACAATGAGCAGTTCTTC. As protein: CSAVSGWHNEQFF.

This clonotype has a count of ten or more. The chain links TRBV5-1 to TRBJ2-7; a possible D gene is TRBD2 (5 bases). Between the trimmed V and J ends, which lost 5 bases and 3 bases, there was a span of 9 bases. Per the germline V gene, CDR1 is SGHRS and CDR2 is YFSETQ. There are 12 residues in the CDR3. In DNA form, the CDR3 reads TGCGCCAGCAGTCGGGATAACTACGAGCAGTACTTC. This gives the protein CASSRDNYEQYF.

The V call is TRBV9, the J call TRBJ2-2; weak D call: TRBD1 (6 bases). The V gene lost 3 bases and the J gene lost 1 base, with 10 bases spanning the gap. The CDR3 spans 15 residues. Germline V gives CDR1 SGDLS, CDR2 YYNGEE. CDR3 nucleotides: TGTGCCAGCAGCGAGGACAGTCGGAACACCGGGGAGCTGTTTTTT. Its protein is CASSEDSRNTGELFF.

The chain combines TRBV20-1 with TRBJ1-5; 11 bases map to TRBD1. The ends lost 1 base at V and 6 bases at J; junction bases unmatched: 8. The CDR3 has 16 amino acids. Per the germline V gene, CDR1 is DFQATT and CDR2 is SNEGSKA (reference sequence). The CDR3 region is CSARGDPDRGRQPQHF. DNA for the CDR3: TGCAGTGCTAGAGGTGACCCGGACAGGGGGCGTCAGCCCCAGCATTTT.

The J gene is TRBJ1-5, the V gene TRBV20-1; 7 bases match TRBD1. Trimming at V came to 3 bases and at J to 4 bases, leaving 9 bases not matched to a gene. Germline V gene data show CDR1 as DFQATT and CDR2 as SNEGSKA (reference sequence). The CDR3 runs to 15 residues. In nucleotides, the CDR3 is TGCAGTGCTAGTACCTTGACAGGGCCTAATCAGCCCCAGCATTTT. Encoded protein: CSASTLTGPNQPQHF.

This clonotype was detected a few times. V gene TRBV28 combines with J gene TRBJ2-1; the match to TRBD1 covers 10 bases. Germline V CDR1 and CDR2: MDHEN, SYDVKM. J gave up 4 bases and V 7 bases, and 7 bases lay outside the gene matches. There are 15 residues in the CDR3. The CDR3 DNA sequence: TGTGCCAGCACCGGGACAGGGGACCGATACAATGAGCAGTTCTTC. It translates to CASTGTGDRYNEQFF.

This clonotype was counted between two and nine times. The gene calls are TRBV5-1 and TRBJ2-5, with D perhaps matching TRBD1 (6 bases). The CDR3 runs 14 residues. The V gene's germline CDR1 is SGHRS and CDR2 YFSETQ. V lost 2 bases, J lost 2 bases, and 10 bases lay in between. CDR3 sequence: CASSFRQVQETQYF. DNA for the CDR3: TGCGCCAGCAGCTTTCGACAGGTGCAAGAGACCCAGTACTTC. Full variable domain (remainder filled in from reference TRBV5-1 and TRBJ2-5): KAGVTQTPRYLIKTRGQQVTLSCSPISGHRSVSWYQQTPGQGLQFLFEYFSETQRNKGNFPGRFSGRQFSNSRSEMNVSTLELGDSALYLCASSFRQVQETQYFGPGTRLLVL.

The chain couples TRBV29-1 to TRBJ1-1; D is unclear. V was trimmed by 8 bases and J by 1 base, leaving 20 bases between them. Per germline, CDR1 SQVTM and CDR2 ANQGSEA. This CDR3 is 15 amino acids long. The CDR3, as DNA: TGCAGCTCTACTGCGAGGACGGGCGGGAACACTGAAGCTTTCTTT. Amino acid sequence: CSSTARTGGNTEAFF.

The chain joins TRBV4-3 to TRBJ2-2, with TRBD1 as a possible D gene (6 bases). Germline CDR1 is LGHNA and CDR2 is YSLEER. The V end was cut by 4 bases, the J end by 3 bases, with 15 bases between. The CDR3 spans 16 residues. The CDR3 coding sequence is TGCGCCAGCAGCCCAACCCCACAGGGTTACACCGGGGAGCTGTTTTTT. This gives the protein CASSPTPQGYTGELFF.

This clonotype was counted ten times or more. In DNA, the CDR3 is TGTGCCAGCAGTTATAGCGGAGAAGAGACCCAGTACTTC. Translating gives CASSYSGEETQYF. The genes are TRBV6-2 or TRBV6-3 and TRBJ2-5, with a tentative D call TRBD2 (6 bases). This CDR3 has 13 amino acids. Germline CDR1 MNHEY, CDR2 SVGEGT. The germline V and J ends were trimmed by 3 bases and 3 bases, with 8 bases remaining between them.

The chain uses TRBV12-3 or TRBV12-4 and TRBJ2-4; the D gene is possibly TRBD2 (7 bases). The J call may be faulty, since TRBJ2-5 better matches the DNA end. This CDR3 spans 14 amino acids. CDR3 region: CASSLSGGAQTQYF. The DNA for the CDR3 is TGTGCCAGCAGTTTAAGTGGGGGGGCTCAGACCCAGTACTTC.

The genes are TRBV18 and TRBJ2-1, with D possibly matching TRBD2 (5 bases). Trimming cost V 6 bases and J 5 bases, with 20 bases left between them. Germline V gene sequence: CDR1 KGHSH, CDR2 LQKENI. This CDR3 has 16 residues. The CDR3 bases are TGTGCCAGCTCTCTTGCGCCGGGGAACGATCACAATGAGCAGTTCTTC. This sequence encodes CASSLAPGNDHNEQFF.